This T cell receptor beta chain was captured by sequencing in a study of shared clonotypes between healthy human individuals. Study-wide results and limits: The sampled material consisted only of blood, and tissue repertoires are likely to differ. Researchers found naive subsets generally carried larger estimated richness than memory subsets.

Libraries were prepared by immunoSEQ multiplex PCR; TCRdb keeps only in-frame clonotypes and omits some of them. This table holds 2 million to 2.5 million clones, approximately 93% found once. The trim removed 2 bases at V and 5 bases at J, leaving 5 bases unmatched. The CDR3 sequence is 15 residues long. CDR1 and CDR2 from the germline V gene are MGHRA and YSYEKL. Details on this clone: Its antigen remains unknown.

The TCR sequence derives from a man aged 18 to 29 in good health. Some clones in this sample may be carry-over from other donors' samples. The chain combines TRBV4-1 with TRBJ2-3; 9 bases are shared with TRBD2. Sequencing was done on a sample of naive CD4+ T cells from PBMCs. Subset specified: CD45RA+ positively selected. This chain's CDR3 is CASSQLAGARDTQYF. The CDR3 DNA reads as TGCGCCAGCAGCCAATTAGCGGGAGCAAGAGATACGCAGTATTTT.